Below are 7 T cell receptor beta chains sequenced from a single sample in a study of spatial heterogeneity in lung cancer. As to time point: sample taken at primary tumor resection. Unsorted samples of tumor, nontumor lung or frozen PBMC had their whole RNA sequenced. Each CDR3 protein is one row after TCRdb ran MiXCR on the 5' RACE reads. The sample lists more than 75,000 distinct CDR3 sequences, roughly 12% occurring once. The specimen was PBMCs, collected at surgery. The receptors originated from a male donor with early-stage non-small cell lung cancer.

This clonotype was seen a few times. The chain carries TRBV10-3 and TRBJ1-1, with 9 bases lining up with TRBD1. J lost 5 bases, V lost 7 bases, and 8 bases had no gene match. Germline V gene sequence: CDR1 ENHRY, CDR2 SYGVKD. The CDR3 is 14 residues long. The CDR3, as DNA: TGTGCCATCACCCGGACAGGGGAGGGGACTGAAGCTTTCTTT. As protein: CAITRTGEGTEAFF.

In this sample, this clonotype turned up once. This chain joins TRBV14 and TRBJ2-2; TRBD1 might be the D (5 bases). V was cut by 3 bases and J by 7 bases, with 18 bases left in between. The CDR3 is 16 amino acids. Germline V CDR1 and CDR2: SGHDN, FVKESK. CDR3 protein: CASSHLFGQGVGELFF. The CDR3 DNA reads TGTGCCAGCAGCCACCTATTTGGGCAGGGCGTCGGGGAGCTGTTTTTT.

This clonotype was seen a few times. The chain joins TRBV19 to TRBJ2-1; D might be TRBD1 (6 bases). CDR1 is LNHDA and CDR2 is SQIVND in the germline V gene (reference sequence). The CDR3 is made up of 12 amino acids. The ends were cut back, 6 bases at V and 4 bases at J, with 7 bases in the middle. The CDR3 here is CASRTGYNEQFF. Here the CDR3 DNA reads TGTGCCAGTAGGACAGGATACAATGAGCAGTTCTTC. Based on the CDR3 plus reference TRBV19 and TRBJ2-1, the full variable domain is DGGITQSPKYLFRKEGQNVTLSCEQNLNHDAMYWYRQDPGQGLRLIYYSQIVNDFQKGDIAEGYSVSREKKESFPLTVTSAQKNPTAFYLCASRTGYNEQFFGPGTRLTVL.

This clonotype was detected many times. The chain joins TRBV20-1 to TRBJ2-1; D remains ambiguous. The ends were cut back, 3 bases at V and 8 bases at J, with 11 bases in the middle. Germline loops: CDR1 DFQATT, CDR2 SNEGSKA (reference sequence). The CDR3 covers 12 residues. CDR3 in DNA: TGCAGTGCTAGCTCCTCGAGCGATGAGCAGTTCTTC. Protein sequence: CSASSSSDEQFF.

This clonotype was picked up a small number of times. This chain uses TRBV5-1 with TRBJ1-1, with D possibly TRBD1 on 6 matching bases. Looked up from germline, CDR1 is SGHRS and CDR2 is YFSETQ. V lost 4 bases and J 5 bases, leaving 21 bases between the germline ends. The length of the CDR3 is 16 residues. As DNA, the CDR3 is TGCGCCAGCAGCCCGGGGGCAGTAGATTCGAGAACTGAAGCTTTCTTT. Amino acid sequence: CASSPGAVDSRTEAFF.

The chain carries TRBV7-2 and TRBJ2-7; D unresolved. The germline V and J ends were trimmed by 4 bases and 1 base, with 14 bases remaining between them. Germline CDR1 and CDR2: SGHTA and FQGNSA. The CDR3 length is 15 residues. CDR3 nucleotides: TGTGCCAGCAGCTCCCTGGAAGGCCCATCCTACGAGCAGTACTTC. Translated, it gives CASSSLEGPSYEQYF.

The genes are TRBV15 and TRBJ2-5; 11 nucleotides align to TRBD2. V trimming: 5 bases; J trimming: 4 bases; junction bases outside the gene matches: 15. The germline gives CDR1 LNHNV, CDR2 YYDKDF (reference sequence). The CDR3 runs to 18 residues. CDR3 residues: CATSSDETSGSGVETQYF. The DNA of the CDR3 is TGTGCCACCAGCTCCGACGAAACTAGCGGGAGCGGGGTAGAGACCCAGTACTTC.